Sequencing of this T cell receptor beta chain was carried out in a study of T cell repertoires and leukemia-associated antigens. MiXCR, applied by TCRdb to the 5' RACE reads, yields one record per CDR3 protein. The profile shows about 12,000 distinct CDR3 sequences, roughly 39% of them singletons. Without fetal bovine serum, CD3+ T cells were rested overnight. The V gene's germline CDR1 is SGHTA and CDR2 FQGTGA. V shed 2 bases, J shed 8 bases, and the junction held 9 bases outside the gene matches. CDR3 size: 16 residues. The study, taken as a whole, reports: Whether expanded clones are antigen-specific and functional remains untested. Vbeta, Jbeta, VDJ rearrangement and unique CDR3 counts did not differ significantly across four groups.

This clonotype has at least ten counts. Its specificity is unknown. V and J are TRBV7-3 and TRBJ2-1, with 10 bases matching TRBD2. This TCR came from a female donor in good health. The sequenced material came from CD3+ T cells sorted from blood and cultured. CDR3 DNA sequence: TGTGCCAGCAGCTTAGAAGCACTAGCGGGATTGGATGAGCAGTTCTTC. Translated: CASSLEALAGLDEQFF. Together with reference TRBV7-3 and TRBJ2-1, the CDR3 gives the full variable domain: GAGVSQTPSNKVTEKGKYVELRCDPISGHTALYWYRQSLGQGPEFLIYFQGTGAADDSGLPNDRFFAVRPEGSVSTLKIQRTERGDSAVYLCASSLEALAGLDEQFFGPGTRLTVL.